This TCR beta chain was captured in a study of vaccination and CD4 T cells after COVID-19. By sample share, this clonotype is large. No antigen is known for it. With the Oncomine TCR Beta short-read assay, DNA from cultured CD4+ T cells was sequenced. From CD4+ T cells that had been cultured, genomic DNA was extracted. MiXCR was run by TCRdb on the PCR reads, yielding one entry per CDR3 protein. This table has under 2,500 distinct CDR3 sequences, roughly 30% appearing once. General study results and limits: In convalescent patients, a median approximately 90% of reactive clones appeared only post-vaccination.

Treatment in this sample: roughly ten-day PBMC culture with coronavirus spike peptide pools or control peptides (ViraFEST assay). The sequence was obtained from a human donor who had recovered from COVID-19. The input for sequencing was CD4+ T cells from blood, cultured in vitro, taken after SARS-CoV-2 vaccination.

The CDR3 sequence is CSPRSGHEQYF. Written as DNA, the CDR3 is TGCAGTCCTCGGTCGGGCCACGAGCAGTACTTC. The genes are TRBV20-1 and TRBJ2-7; no clear D gene. This CDR3 comprises 11 residues. Per germline, CDR1 DFQATT and CDR2 SNEGSKA (reference sequence). Trimming took 8 bases from V and 5 from J, leaving 13 bases between them.